This T cell receptor beta chain was retrieved from a study of blood T cell repertoires in COVID-19. Study information: Sources were T cells, B-cell-depleted T cells, or PBMCs; the material itself was cDNA or gDNA.

The CDR3 extends over 14 amino acids. Germline values: CDR1 MNHEY, CDR2 SVGAGI. Unmatched junction bases numbered 7, after V lost 6 bases and J lost 3 bases. In the original workflow: Amplification with reference gene primers provided the estimates of nucleated cell counts. The table came from immunoSEQ multiplex PCR; TCRdb's copy has only in-frame clones and leaves some out. The V and J calls and clone size were taken over from that table, and D and trimming were inferred from the DNA. This sample has almost 90,000 clones, with around 90% found just once. What was sequenced was peripheral blood. The TCR originated in an elderly man with acute or convalescent COVID-19. This chain links TRBV6-5 with TRBJ2-7, with 8 positions matching TRBD2. The CDR3 DNA reads TGTGCCAGCAGCCGAGCCGGGACTAGCTACGAGCAGTACTTC. Its protein is CASSRAGTSYEQYF.